The clone carrying this TCR beta chain came up a few times. This entry is derived from a study of T cells after yellow fever vaccination. The wider study: The fractions with low cell numbers were processed using SMART-Seq v4 Ultra Low Input.

MiXCR, applied by TCRdb to the 5' RACE reads, yields one record per CDR3 protein. This sample has some 600,000 distinct CDR3 sequences, with 9% to 15% found just once. CDR3 length: 15 amino acids. V dropped 6 bases and J dropped 5; count of bases not matched to a gene: 10. The rearrangement uses TRBV12-3 or TRBV12-4 and TRBJ2-5; TRBD1 aligns across 9 bases. This receptor was identified in a man between 25 and 39 years old who received the YFV17D yellow fever vaccine. The sequenced sample was PBMCs, obtained on the day of the yellow fever booster vaccination. CDR3 protein: CASSHNRGREETQYF. DNA for the CDR3: TGTGCCAGCAGCCATAACAGGGGGCGAGAGGAGACCCAGTACTTC.